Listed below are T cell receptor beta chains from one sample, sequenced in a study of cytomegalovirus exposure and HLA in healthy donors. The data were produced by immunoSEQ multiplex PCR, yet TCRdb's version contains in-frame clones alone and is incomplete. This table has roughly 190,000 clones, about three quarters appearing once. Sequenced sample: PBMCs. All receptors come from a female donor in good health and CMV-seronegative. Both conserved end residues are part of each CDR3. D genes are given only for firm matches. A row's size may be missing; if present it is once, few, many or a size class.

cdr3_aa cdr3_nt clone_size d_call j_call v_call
CASSQWDRGETEAFF TGTGCCAGCAGCCAGTGGGACAGGGGAGAAACTGAAGCTTTCTTT - TRBD1 TRBJ1-1 TRBV14
CASSTTTSGSYYEQYF TGTGCCAGCAGCACGACGACTAGTGGGAGTTACTACGAGCAGTACTTC - - TRBJ2-7 TRBV5-6
CSCLSAGASYEQYF TGCAGCTGTTTGTCGGCAGGGGCCTCCTACGAGCAGTACTTC - - TRBJ2-7 TRBV29-1
CASSRGQSNYGYTF TGCGCCAGCAGCCGGGGACAATCTAACTATGGCTACACCTTC once - TRBJ1-2 TRBV4-1
CASSENFREAFF TGTGCCAGCAGTGAAAACTTTCGTGAAGCTTTCTTT - - TRBJ1-1 TRBV25-1
CAIRWGRSGEAANTGELFF TGTGCCATCCGGTGGGGCAGGTCCGGCGAGGCCGCGAACACCGGGGAGCTGTTTTTT - - TRBJ2-2 TRBV2
CASSREGQGPYEQYF TGTGCCAGCAGCCGAGAAGGACAGGGACCCTACGAGCAGTACTTC - TRBD1 TRBJ2-7 TRBV14
CASSFRRTSSTDTQYF TGTGCCAGCAGTTTCCGAAGGACTTCTAGCACAGATACGCAGTATTTT - - TRBJ2-3 TRBV27
CASSPQGRGGYTDTQYF TGTGCCAGCAGCCCCCAGGGGCGCGGGGGGTACACAGATACGCAGTATTTT - TRBD2 TRBJ2-3 TRBV7-3
CASSYGGSSYNEQFF TGTGCCAGCAGTTACGGCGGGAGCTCCTACAATGAGCAGTTCTTC - TRBD2 TRBJ2-1 TRBV27
CATSRDRQINQLQHF TGTGCCACCAGCAGAGATAGACAGATCAATCAGCTCCAGCATTTT - - TRBJ1-5 TRBV15
CASSRRQVQETQYF TGTGCCAGCAGCCGTAGACAGGTTCAAGAGACCCAGTACTTC - - TRBJ2-5 TRBV7-3
CASQGQIALMGNSPLHF TGTGCCAGCCAGGGACAGATTGCCCTTATGGGCAATTCACCCCTCCACTTT once TRBD1 TRBJ1-6 TRBV2
CASSSPGQGAGEQYF TGCGCCAGCAGCTCCCCGGGACAGGGGGCTGGCGAGCAGTACTTC few TRBD1 TRBJ2-7 TRBV5-1
CASSLIGSYEQYF TGTGCCAGCAGCTTGATCGGTTCCTACGAGCAGTACTTC - - TRBJ2-7 TRBV7-3
CASSLSRGRGTEAFF TGTGCCAGCAGCTTGTCCAGGGGGCGTGGCACTGAAGCTTTCTTT - TRBD1 TRBJ1-1 TRBV5-4
CASSLPSTDTQYF TGTGCCAGCAGTTTACCAAGCACAGATACGCAGTATTTT - - TRBJ2-3 TRBV27
CASSFSRDYPQFF TGTGCCAGCAGCTTCTCCCGGGACTACCCACAGTTCTTC few TRBD2 TRBJ2-1 TRBV27
CASSSYRVAPYNEQFF TGTGCCAGCAGCTCATACAGGGTGGCCCCCTACAATGAGCAGTTCTTC - - TRBJ2-1 TRBV7-2
CAWSLYAQTRGGYGYTF TGTGCCTGGAGTCTTTACGCCCAGACCAGAGGGGGCTATGGCTACACCTTC - - TRBJ1-2 TRBV30
CASSSGTSASYEQYF TGCGCCAGCAGTTCCGGGACTAGCGCTTCCTACGAGCAGTACTTC - TRBD2 TRBJ2-7 TRBV10-1
CASSSHGEVRSYEQYF TGTGCCAGCAGTTCCCATGGGGAGGTTCGATCCTACGAGCAGTACTTC - - TRBJ2-7 TRBV28
CASSRQGPNTEAFF TGTGCCAGCAGTCGACAGGGACCGAACACTGAAGCTTTCTTT - TRBD1 TRBJ1-1 TRBV6-1
CASSLTGGTNEQYF TGTGCCAGTAGCCTTACTGGGGGGACCAACGAGCAGTACTTC - - TRBJ2-7 TRBV19
CASRDSWGGIEKLFF TGTGCCAGCAGGGACAGCTGGGGGGGGATTGAAAAACTGTTTTTT - - TRBJ1-4 TRBV6-1
CASSVGGRRGAYNEQFF TGTGCCAGCAGCGTGGGGGGAAGGCGGGGGGCCTACAATGAGCAGTTCTTC - TRBD2 TRBJ2-1 TRBV9
CASSIGRGGYNEQFF TGTGCCAGTAGTATAGGAAGGGGAGGATACAATGAGCAGTTCTTC - - TRBJ2-1 TRBV19
CASSSGRNTEAFF TGTGCCAGCAGCAGCGGACGGAACACTGAAGCTTTCTTT few - TRBJ1-1 TRBV7-2
CASSIWTGTNEKLFF TGTGCCAGTAGTATTTGGACAGGAACTAATGAAAAACTGTTTTTT - TRBD1 TRBJ1-4 TRBV19
CASSLTGGSYEQYF TGTGCCAGTAGCCTGACAGGGGGGTCCTACGAGCAGTACTTC few TRBD1 TRBJ2-7 TRBV19
CASSETVCTGELFF TGTGCCAGCAGTGAGACAGTTTGCACCGGGGAGCTGTTTTTT - - TRBJ2-2 TRBV2
CASSGGGGTDTQYF TGTGCCAGCTCGGGAGGGGGGGGGACAGATACGCAGTATTTT once TRBD2 TRBJ2-3 TRBV7-3
CASSDGAGGTDTQYF TGTGCCAGCAGTGACGGAGCGGGGGGGACAGATACGCAGTATTTT few TRBD2 TRBJ2-3 TRBV6-4
CATRAGNTGELFF TGTGCCACCAGGGCGGGGAACACCGGGGAGCTGTTTTTT - - TRBJ2-2 TRBV15
CASSAIGENQPQHF TGTGCCAGCAGTGCGATCGGAGAAAATCAGCCCCAGCATTTT once - TRBJ1-5 TRBV2
CASSFSGGIYEQYF TGTGCCAGCAGTTTCAGCGGGGGTATCTACGAGCAGTACTTC - TRBD2 TRBJ2-7 TRBV6-5
CASSLLGQGYNEQFF TGTGCCAGCAGCTTGTTAGGACAGGGATACAATGAGCAGTTCTTC - TRBD1 TRBJ2-1 TRBV5-4
CASSLSSYEQYF TGTGCCAGCAGCCTCAGCTCCTACGAGCAGTACTTC few - TRBJ2-7 TRBV5-5
CASSLRAASDNSPLHF TGTGCCAGCAGCTTAAGGGCAGCCAGTGATAATTCACCCCTCCACTTT - - TRBJ1-6 TRBV7-3
CASSPTEQETQYF TGTGCCAGCAGTCCGACAGAGCAAGAGACCCAGTACTTC - - TRBJ2-5 TRBV6-6
CASSFRDRDGYTF TGTGCCAGCAGCTTCCGGGACAGAGATGGCTACACCTTC - TRBD1 TRBJ1-2 TRBV7-2
CASRQQGTEAFF TGTGCCAGCAGGCAACAGGGCACTGAAGCTTTCTTT - - TRBJ1-1 TRBV27
CASSLVSQETQYF TGTGCCAGCAGCTTGGTCAGCCAAGAGACCCAGTACTTC - - TRBJ2-5 TRBV5-8
CASRTNGLAGVTDTQYF TGTGCCAGCAGAACCAACGGACTAGCGGGAGTGACAGATACGCAGTATTTT - TRBD2 TRBJ2-3 TRBV28
CAISLHGTGGSYEQYF TGTGCCATCAGTTTACATGGGACAGGGGGCAGTTACGAGCAGTACTTC - TRBD1 TRBJ2-7 TRBV10-3
CASRWGTVNSPLHF TGTGCCAGCAGGTGGGGGACAGTTAATTCACCCCTCCACTTT - TRBD1 TRBJ1-6 TRBV2
CASSPRTGNYGYTF TGTGCCAGCAGCCCACGGACAGGGAACTATGGCTACACCTTC - TRBD1 TRBJ1-2 TRBV9
CASSLTGGKSYEQYF TGTGCCAGCAGCCTTACAGGGGGAAAGTCCTACGAGCAGTACTTC few TRBD1 TRBJ2-7 TRBV5-4
CASSRTRDRTHHEQYF TGCGCCAGCAGCCGTACTAGGGATCGCACCCACCACGAGCAGTACTTC - - TRBJ2-7 TRBV4-1
CASSVATSGSVDEQFF TGTGCCAGCAGCGTAGCGACTAGCGGGAGTGTGGATGAGCAGTTCTTC few TRBD2 TRBJ2-1 TRBV9
CASSSIPGQGDYGYTF TGTGCCAGCAGCTCAATCCCGGGACAAGGGGACTATGGCTACACCTTC - - TRBJ1-2 TRBV7-9
CASRTGGGGYTF TGTGCCAGCCGGACAGGGGGCGGTGGCTACACCTTC - TRBD1 TRBJ1-2 TRBV2
CASCLETAGARDEQFF TGTGCCAGCTGTCTCGAAACGGCGGGAGCTCGGGATGAGCAGTTCTTC - TRBD2 TRBJ2-1 TRBV10-3
CASSLDRGFSPLHF TGCGCCAGCAGCTTAGACAGGGGATTTTCACCCCTCCACTTT - TRBD1 TRBJ1-6 TRBV5-1
CASSQNSVVGAGGYTF TGCGCCAGCAGCCAGAATTCCGTAGTGGGGGCAGGTGGCTACACCTTC - - TRBJ1-2 TRBV4-1
CASSAGTGIEEQYF TGTGCCAGCAGCGCCGGGACAGGAATCGAGGAGCAGTACTTC - TRBD1 TRBJ2-7 TRBV5-6
CASSQGLGNEKLFF TGCGCCAGCAGCCAGGGGTTGGGTAATGAAAAACTGTTTTTT - - TRBJ1-4 TRBV5-1